This TCR beta chain derives from a study of cytomegalovirus exposure and HLA in healthy donors. The protocol was immunoSEQ multiplex PCR, while the TCRdb copy is restricted to in-frame clones and leaves out a portion. Of fewer than 200,000 clones listed, about nine tenths were seen once; the top ten hold less than 9.5%. Notes on the study in general: CMV antigen specificity of a few CMV-associated chains was confirmed in vitro. The tendency of first-cohort TCR clusters to co-occur in the roughly 120 validation repertoires was the finding of a later analysis.

Trimming shortened V by 1 base and J by 7 bases, and 11 bases separated the two germline ends. Germline-derived CDR1 and CDR2 are SGHRS and YFSETQ. This CDR3 region has 14 residues. In regard to this clone: Antigen: not known.

The TCR comes from a man aged 25 to 45 in good health and CMV-seropositive. The specimen was PBMCs. V usage is TRBV5-1 and J usage is TRBJ2-2; tentative D call: TRBD1 (6 bases). This CDR3 is CASSLSGVYGELFF. DNA of the CDR3: TGCGCCAGCAGCTTGTCAGGGGTGTACGGGGAGCTGTTTTTT. Looking up the rest from reference TRBV5-1 and TRBJ2-2 gives the full variable domain: KAGVTQTPRYLIKTRGQQVTLSCSPISGHRSVSWYQQTPGQGLQFLFEYFSETQRNKGNFPGRFSGRQFSNSRSEMNVSTLELGDSALYLCASSLSGVYGELFFGEGSRLTVL.